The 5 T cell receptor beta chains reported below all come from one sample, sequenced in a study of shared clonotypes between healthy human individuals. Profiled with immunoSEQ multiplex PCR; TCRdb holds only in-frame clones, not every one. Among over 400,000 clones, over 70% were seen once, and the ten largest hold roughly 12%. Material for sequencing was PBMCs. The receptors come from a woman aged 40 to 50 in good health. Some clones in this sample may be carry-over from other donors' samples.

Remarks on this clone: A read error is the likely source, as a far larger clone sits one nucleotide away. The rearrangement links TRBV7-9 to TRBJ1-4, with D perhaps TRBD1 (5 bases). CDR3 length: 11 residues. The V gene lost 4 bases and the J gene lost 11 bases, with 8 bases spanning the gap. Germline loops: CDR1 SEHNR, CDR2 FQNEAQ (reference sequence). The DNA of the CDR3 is TGTGCCAGCAGCTCCGGACATAAACTGTTTTTT. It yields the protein CASSSGHKLFF.

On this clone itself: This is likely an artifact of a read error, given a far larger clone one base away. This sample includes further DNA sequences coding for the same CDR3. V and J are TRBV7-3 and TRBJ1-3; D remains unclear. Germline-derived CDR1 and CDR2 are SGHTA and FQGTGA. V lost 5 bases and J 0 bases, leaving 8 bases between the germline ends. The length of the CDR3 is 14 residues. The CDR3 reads CASSLDPSGNTIYF. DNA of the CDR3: TGTGCCAGCAGCCTAGACCCCTCTGGAAACACCATATATTTT. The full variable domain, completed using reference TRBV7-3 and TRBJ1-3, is GAGVSQTPSNKVTEKGKYVELRCDPISGHTALYWYRQSLGQGPEFLIYFQGTGAADDSGLPNDRFFAVRPEGSVSTLKIQRTERGDSAVYLCASSLDPSGNTIYFGEGSWLTVV.

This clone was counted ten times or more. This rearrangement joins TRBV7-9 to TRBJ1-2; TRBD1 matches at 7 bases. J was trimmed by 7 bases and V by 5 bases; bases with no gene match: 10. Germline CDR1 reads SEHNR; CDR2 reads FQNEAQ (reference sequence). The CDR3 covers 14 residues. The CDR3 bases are TGTGCCAGCAGCCGAACAGGGGAAGGATTTGGCTACACCTTC. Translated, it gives CASSRTGEGFGYTF.

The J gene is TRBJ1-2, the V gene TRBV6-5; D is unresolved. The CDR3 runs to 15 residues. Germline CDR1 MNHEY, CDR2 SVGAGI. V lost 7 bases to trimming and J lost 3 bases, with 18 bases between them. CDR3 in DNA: TGTGCCAGCAAGTTAGTCGCCCAACCCCACTATGGCTACACCTTC. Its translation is CASKLVAQPHYGYTF.

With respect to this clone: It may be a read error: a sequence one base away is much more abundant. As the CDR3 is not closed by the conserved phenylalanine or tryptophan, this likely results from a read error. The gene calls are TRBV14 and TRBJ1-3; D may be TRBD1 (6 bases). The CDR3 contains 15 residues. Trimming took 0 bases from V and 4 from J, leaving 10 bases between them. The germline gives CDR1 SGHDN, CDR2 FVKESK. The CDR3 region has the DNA TGTGCCAGCAGCCAAGAAGGGACATGGGGAAACACCATATATTCT. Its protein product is CASSQEGTWGNTIYS.